These T cell receptor beta chains were read from a single sample in a study of Graves' ophthalmopathy and Graves' hyperthyroidism. TCRdb reprocessed the multiplex PCR reads via MiXCR and lists one record per CDR3 protein. The sample consists of about 14,000 distinct CDR3 sequences, roughly 50% of them appearing once. The source material was peripheral blood. All receptors come from a woman aged 25 to 45 with Graves' ophthalmopathy. Both conserved end residues are part of each CDR3. D genes are given only for firm matches. Expanded clones get a size class; other rows say once, few or many, or leave the size out.

J | D | V | size | DNA | CDR3
TRBJ2-2 | . | TRBV11-3 | medium-sized | TGTGCCAGCAGCTTAGATGGGGTGAACACCGGGGAGCTGTTTTTT | CASSLDGVNTGELFF
TRBJ2-1 | . | TRBV7-3 | . | TGTGCCAGCAGCTTAGAGGGGGAGCAGTTCTTC | CASSLEGEQFF
TRBJ2-1 | . | TRBV4-3 | . | TGCGCCAGCAGCCAACTACGCCGGGGGGCGAACAATGAGCAGTTCTTC | CASSQLRRGANNEQFF
TRBJ2-1 | . | TRBV12-3/TRBV12-4 | . | TGTGCCAGCACGAGACAAGATCGGATTGGGGAGCAGTTCTTC | CASTRQDRIGEQFF
TRBJ2-1 | TRBD1 | TRBV29-1 | medium-sized | TGCAGCGTTGATGTGACAGGGGGAGGCAATGAGCAGTTCTTC | CSVDVTGGGNEQFF
TRBJ2-2 | . | TRBV7-7 | many | TGTGCTAGCAGCTTAGCGAAGAACACCGGGGAGCTGTTTTTT | CASSLAKNTGELFF
TRBJ2-1 | TRBD2 | TRBV20-1 | few | TGCAGTGCCCCGAATCTGATGACTAGCAGCTCCAATGAGCAGTTCTTC | CSAPNLMTSSSNEQFF
TRBJ2-3 | TRBD2 | TRBV6-6 | . | TGTGCCAGCAGAACTAGCGCCTCTGGCACAGATACGCAGTATTTT | CASRTSASGTDTQYF
TRBJ2-7 | TRBD2 | TRBV10-3 | . | TGTGCCATCAGCAACAGCGGGAGTGACGAGCAGTACTTC | CAISNSGSDEQYF
TRBJ2-5 | . | TRBV20-1 | . | TGCAGTGCTCTCCCCCCGGGTCTAGCTCGACCAGAGACCCAGTACTTC | CSALPPGLARPETQYF
TRBJ2-1 | TRBD2 | TRBV6-4 | . | TGTGCCAGCAGTGACGGGACTAGCGGGAGTGAGCAGTTCTTC | CASSDGTSGSEQFF
TRBJ2-3 | . | TRBV5-4 | . | TGTGCCAGCAGCTTGAAGGCGGGGCACACAGATACGCAGTATTTT | CASSLKAGHTDTQYF
TRBJ1-5 | . | TRBV2 | many | TGTGCCAGCAGTTCCCTCCCAGGGAACAATCAGCCCCAGCATTTT | CASSSLPGNNQPQHF
TRBJ2-7 | TRBD2 | TRBV20-1 | . | TGCAGTGCGTCGACTAGCGGGAGGAGCTCCTACGAGCAGTACTTC | CSASTSGRSSYEQYF
TRBJ2-5 | . | TRBV6-6 | . | TGTACCAGCAGTTTCTCGAAGGGGGAGGAGACCCAGTACTTC | CTSSFSKGEETQYF
TRBJ2-5 | . | TRBV24-1 | . | TGTGCCACCAGTGATCCAGGGAGCGGAGAGGGTTCAGAGACCCAGTACTTC | CATSDPGSGEGSETQYF
TRBJ2-2 | TRBD2 | TRBV6-1 | few | TGTGCCAGCAGTAGCGGACTAGGCGACACCGGGGAGCTGTTTTTT | CASSSGLGDTGELFF
TRBJ2-5 | . | TRBV5-4 | . | TGTGCTAGCAGCTTCGGTCTAGCAGGAGCCGGAAAGATCCAGTACTTC | CASSFGLAGAGKIQYF
TRBJ2-5 | TRBD1 | TRBV7-3 | . | TGTGCCAGCAGTGTGGGACAGCGAGAGACCCGGTACTTC | CASSVGQRETRYF
TRBJ2-2 | . | TRBV10-3 | medium-sized | TGTGCCATCAGTGAGTTTAGTTCTGGGAACGGGGAGCTGTTTTTT | CAISEFSSGNGELFF
TRBJ1-4 | . | TRBV29-1 | . | TGCAGCTATGACGGGGGATCATTCCAAAAACTGTTTTTT | CSYDGGSFQKLFF
TRBJ1-3 | TRBD1 | TRBV12-3/TRBV12-4 | . | TGTGCCAGCAGTCCGGGACAGGGGAGAAACACCATATATTTT | CASSPGQGRNTIYF
TRBJ2-5 | . | TRBV9 | . | TGTGCCAGCAGCGTAGCTCGAGGACCGGAGACCCAGTACTTC | CASSVARGPETQYF
TRBJ1-1 | . | TRBV29-1 | many | TGCAGCGTTGGGCAATACAGTGAAGCTTTCTTT | CSVGQYSEAFF
TRBJ1-1 | . | TRBV20-1 | . | TGCAGTGCTAGCCCCCCCGGGGACCAGAACACTGAAGCTTTCTTT | CSASPPGDQNTEAFF
TRBJ2-3 | . | TRBV7-8 | . | TGTGCCAGCAGCCCTTTGGAAGGCAATACGCAGTATTTT | CASSPLEGNTQYF
TRBJ2-3 | . | TRBV7-2 | few | TGTGCCAGCAGCTTAGGTGTGGTTCCGGCCGATACGCAGTATTTT | CASSLGVVPADTQYF